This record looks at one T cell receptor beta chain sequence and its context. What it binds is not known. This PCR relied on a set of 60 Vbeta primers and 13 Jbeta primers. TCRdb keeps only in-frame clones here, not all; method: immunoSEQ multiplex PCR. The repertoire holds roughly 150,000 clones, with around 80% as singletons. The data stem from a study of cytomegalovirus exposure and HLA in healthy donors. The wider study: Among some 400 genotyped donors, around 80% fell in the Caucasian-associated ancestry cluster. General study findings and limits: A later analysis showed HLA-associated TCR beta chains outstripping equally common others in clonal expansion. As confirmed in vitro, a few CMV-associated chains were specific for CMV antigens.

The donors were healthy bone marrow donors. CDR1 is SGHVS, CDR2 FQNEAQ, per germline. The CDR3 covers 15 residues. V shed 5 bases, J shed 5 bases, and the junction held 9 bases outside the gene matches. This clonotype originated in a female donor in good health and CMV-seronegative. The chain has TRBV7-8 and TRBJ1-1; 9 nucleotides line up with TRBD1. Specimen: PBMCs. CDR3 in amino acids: CASSRRTGVGTEAFF. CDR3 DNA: TGTGCCAGCAGCCGAAGGACAGGGGTTGGGACTGAAGCTTTCTTT.